These 4 T cell receptor beta chains came from one sample sequenced in a study of human T cells and chemical hapten exposure. The sample's time point: pre-sensitization, week 0. Treatment given: therapeutic diphenylcyclopropenone sensitization with weekly scalp DPC. In TCRdb, the RACE reads were re-called with MiXCR into one record per CDR3 protein. The sample yields roughly 120,000 distinct CDR3 sequences, about 13% seen once. Specimen: whole blood, collected in connection with sensitization to the hapten diphenylcyclopropenone (DPC). The receptors come from a woman aged 18 to 35 with alopecia areata. Some clones in this sample may be carry-over from other donors' samples.

The gene calls are TRBV20-1 and TRBJ2-7; 9 positions agree with TRBD1. With 6 bases clipped from V and 1 base from J, the junction kept 4 bases outside the gene matches. CDR3 size: 13 residues. Germline assignment: CDR1 DFQATT and CDR2 SNEGSKA (reference sequence). The CDR3 nucleotides read TGCAGTGCCACGACAGGGGGATCCTACGAGCAGTACTTC. This gives the protein CSATTGGSYEQYF.

This clonotype was observed many times. The V and J genes are TRBV20-1 and TRBJ2-2, with TRBD1 as a possible D gene (6 bases). The CDR3 loop spans 13 amino acids. Germline V gene lookup returns CDR1 DFQATT and CDR2 SNEGSKA (reference sequence). Trimming removed 6 bases at V and 2 bases at J, with 10 bases between. The CDR3: CSARTDNTGELFF. The CDR3 DNA sequence: TGCAGTGCCAGGACAGACAACACCGGGGAGCTGTTTTTT.

The V and J genes are TRBV6-2 or TRBV6-3 and TRBJ1-5, with no clear D. CDR3 length: 14 residues. Per the germline V gene, CDR1 is MNHEY and CDR2 is SVGEGT. V lost 6 bases, J lost 5 bases, and 14 bases lay in between. CDR3 region: CASRLYGRDQPQHF. In DNA, the CDR3 is TGTGCCAGCAGACTTTACGGACGAGATCAGCCCCAGCATTTT.

This clonotype was seen a few times. This chain connects TRBV7-8 to TRBJ2-2; D ambiguous. Per germline, CDR1 SGHVS and CDR2 FQNEAQ. The CDR3 totals 13 residues. Trimming shortened V by 1 base and J by 8 bases, and 8 bases separated the two germline ends. The CDR3 DNA follows: TGTGCCAGCAGCTTAGTGGCGAATGGGGAGCTGTTTTTT. This translates into CASSLVANGELFF.